This T cell receptor (beta chain) was sequenced during a study of T cells expressing NK-cell markers (TCRdb year 2020). Regarding the research as a whole: Seven or eight donors provided sorted CD3+CD56+NKG2C+, CD3+CD56+NKG2C- and CD3+CD56-NKG2C+ T-cell subsets, whose TCR beta-chain repertoires were profiled. Seven of the eight sequenced donors were HCMV-seropositive and one was HCMV-seronegative. The study sequenced eight donors, all healthy volunteers chosen at random: three men and five women. Sequencing of the libraries produced 2 x 150 bp reads on Illumina HiSeq 2000/2500, MiSeq or NextSeq. What the research found in general, with its limitations: Those dominant clonotypes were again the most abundant among CD3+CD56-NKG2C+ cells in several donors, at about 28.3-60.1%. Whether the expanded NKG2C-expressing T cell clones were specific for HCMV antigens remained unclear. In a handful of donors, the dominant CD3+CD56+NKG2C+ clonotypes ranked among the top 10 CD8+ clonotypes, making up roughly 1.0-8% of CD8+ T cells.

Comment on this clonotype: Its antigen has not been determined.

The instrument was an Illumina HiSeq 2000. The TCR beta cDNA libraries were made using 5'RACE template switching, a step that added both a universal primer site and unique molecular identifiers. cDNA synthesis was primed from the TCR beta constant segment and was followed by two successive PCR amplification steps. As for how the authors treated the data: MIGEC was used to demultiplex reads and group reads by UMI, and MiTCR was used to assemble and quantify clonotypes. To exclude erroneous sequences, any TCR cDNA sequence not supported by at least two reads was discarded. The tcR package was used for downstream repertoire analysis, and clonotypes were matched across fractions by CDR3 nucleotide sequence plus V segment. VDJmatch was used to annotate antigen specificity against VDJdb, with one amino acid substitution allowed in CDR3. Through TCRdb reprocessing, the reads give one entry per CDR3 protein sequence; DNA is omitted. Clone size and V and J calls follow TCRdb, not the original study. The table held for this sample gives 250,000 or so distinct CDR3 sequences. The top ten clonotypes cover more than 3.5% of the sample.

The CDR3 contains 15 residues, cysteine and phenylalanine counted. Only the protein is on record. The germline V gene specifies MGHDK as CDR1 and SYGVNS as CDR2. A commercial ELISA kit detecting HCMV-specific IgG in serum was used to determine HCMV serostatus. Ficoll density gradient centrifugation was used to isolate peripheral blood mononuclear cells from blood. This TCR derives from a woman between 18 and 70 years old in good health. Here the chain combines TRBV25-1 and TRBJ1-2; TCRdb lists TRBD1, though no DNA is available to test this call. Material for sequencing was blood T cells: a sorted CD56 or NKG2C T cell subset, CD4+ or CD8+ T cells, or bulk PBMC T cells (not recorded which). The CDR3 protein is CASSESGTPHYGYTF.